The present T cell receptor (beta chain) was sequenced within a study of T cell clonotyping in hematopoietic cell transplantation. Repertoires were generated with immunoSEQ multiplex PCR, while TCRdb's copy carries only in-frame clones and drops some. The repertoire holds roughly 5,000 clones, with around 77% as singletons. The TCR comes from a male patient in his sixties who had an allogeneic stem cell transplant, so T cells may come from the graft donor. Some clones in this sample may be carry-over from other donors' samples. This sample comprised peripheral blood mononuclear cells, obtained 100 days after allogeneic stem cell transplant.

The CDR3 here is CASSPAVNTGELFF. CDR3 bases: TGTGCCAGCAGCCCCGCGGTTAACACCGGGGAGCTGTTTTTT. The rearrangement uses TRBV27 and TRBJ2-2; D not certain. Trimming shortened V by 6 bases and J by 2 bases, and 10 bases separated the two germline ends. There are 14 residues in the CDR3. Per germline, CDR1 MNHEY and CDR2 SMNVEV (reference sequence).